Presented here are 10 T cell receptor beta chains from one specimen sequenced in a study of T-cell reconstitution after alpha-beta-depleted transplantation in children. The library targeted TCRbeta and was prepared with unique molecular identifiers. Via MiXCR, TCRdb re-called the PCR reads, giving one row per CDR3 protein. This table has 500,000 or so distinct CDR3 sequences, over 9.5% appearing once. The starting material was PBMCs, mostly from graft donor cells, obtained 180 days after TCRalphabeta/CD19-depleted stem cell transplant. The receptor set was obtained from a female patient aged 2 to 10 who had a stem cell transplant for aplastic anemia, so the T cells may come from the graft donor.

This clonotype appeared a few times. The rearrangement uses TRBV3-1 and TRBJ2-6, with D possibly being TRBD1 or TRBD2 (5 bases each). Between the trimmed V and J ends, which lost 0 bases and 4 bases, there was a span of 10 bases. The germline V gene has CDR1 LGHDT and CDR2 YNNKEL (reference sequence). This CDR3 region has 16 residues. CDR3 sequence (DNA): TGTGCCAGCAGCCAAGAGTGGGGGAACGGGGCCAACGTCCTGACTTTC. Its translation is CASSQEWGNGANVLTF. Together with reference TRBV3-1 and TRBJ2-6, the CDR3 gives the full variable domain: DTAVSQTPKYLVTQMGNDKSIKCEQNLGHDTMYWYKQDSKKFLKIMFSYNNKELIINETVPNRFSPKSPDKAHLNLHINSLELGDSAVYFCASSQEWGNGANVLTFGAGSRLTVL.

This clonotype was seen more than once but under ten times. CDR3 in DNA: TGTGCCAGCAGTTTAATCAGCGCCCGCACAGATACGCAGTATTTT. It specifies CASSLISARTDTQYF. The rearrangement links TRBV27 to TRBJ2-3; D call uncertain. Between the trimmed V and J ends, which lost 2 bases and 1 base, there was a span of 10 bases. Germline CDR1 and CDR2: MNHEY and SMNVEV (reference sequence). This CDR3 is built from 15 residues.

The chain links TRBV7-2 to TRBJ2-5; TRBD1 might be the D (6 bases). The CDR3 consists of 13 residues. CDR1 SGHTA and CDR2 FQGNSA come from the germline V gene. Trimming removed 5 bases from V and 4 bases from J, with 11 bases in between. The CDR3 loop is CASSAPGVETQYF. The CDR3 DNA reads as TGTGCCAGCAGCGCTCCAGGGGTAGAGACCCAGTACTTC.

This sequence joins TRBV10-3 and TRBJ2-7; 9 positions match TRBD1. Germline lookup yields CDR1 ENHRY and CDR2 SYGVKD. With V trimmed by 2 bases and J by 1 base, 3 bases remained unmatched. This CDR3 has 15 residues. The CDR3 loop reads CAISEVGTGSYEQYV. The DNA for the CDR3 is TGTGCCATCAGTGAGGTCGGGACAGGGTCCTACGAGCAGTACGTC.

In DNA form, the CDR3 reads TGTGCCAGCTCACCGGGGGCAGGCTCGAACACTGAAGCTTTCTTT. Translated, it gives CASSPGAGSNTEAFF. The chain couples TRBV18 to TRBJ1-1; tentatively, D is TRBD1 (6 bases). The germline V gene has CDR1 KGHSH and CDR2 LQKENI. Trimming removed 3 bases at V and 1 base at J, with 12 bases between. CDR3 length: 15 residues. The entire variable domain, with the rest obtained from reference TRBV18 and TRBJ1-1, is as follows: NAGVMQNPRHLVRRRGQEARLRCSPMKGHSHVYWYRQLPEEGLKFMVYLQKENIIDESGMPKERFSAEFPKEGPSILRIQQVVRGDSAAYFCASSPGAGSNTEAFFGQGTRLTVV.

This clonotype appeared a few times. The rearrangement joins TRBV7-9 to TRBJ2-1; 8 nucleotides align to TRBD1. Germline V gene data show CDR1 as SEHNR and CDR2 as FQNEAQ (reference sequence). V was pared by 10 bases and J by 6 bases, with 8 bases of the junction left unmatched. This CDR3 contains 13 residues. In DNA form, the CDR3 reads TGTGCCACCTCCGGGACAGGCCGCAATGAGCAGTTCTTC. It specifies CATSGTGRNEQFF. Full variable domain (missing parts from reference TRBV7-9 and TRBJ2-1): DTGVSQNPRHKITKRGQNVTFRCDPISEHNRLYWYRQTLGQGPEFLTYFQNEAQLEKSRLLSDRFSAERPKGSFSTLEIQRTEQGDSAMYLCATSGTGRNEQFFGPGTRLTVL.

This clonotype was seen more than once but under ten times. The chain couples TRBV6-1 to TRBJ2-2, with TRBD2 identical over 10 bases. Germline V gene sequence: CDR1 MNHNS, CDR2 SASEGT. CDR3 length: 15 residues. V gave up 1 base and J gave up 6 bases; unmatched junction bases: 2. The CDR3 nucleotides are TGTGCCAGCAGTGAAGGTCTAGCGGGAGCCGGGGAGCTGTTTTTT. Translating gives CASSEGLAGAGELFF.

In DNA form, the CDR3 reads TGTGCCAGCAGCTTAATCAGCAGGAACACTGAAGCTTTCTTT. Protein product: CASSLISRNTEAFF. The chain couples TRBV11-2 to TRBJ1-1; D gene ambiguous. Germline V gives CDR1 SGHAT, CDR2 FQNNGV. Trimming removed 2 bases at V and 1 base at J, with 8 bases between. CDR3 length equals 14 residues.

This clonotype was detected ten times or more. The rearrangement uses TRBV29-1 and TRBJ2-3; 7 bases align to TRBD2. The length of the CDR3 is 15 residues. V gave up 3 bases and J gave up 0 bases; unmatched junction bases: 6. CDR1 is SQVTM and CDR2 is ANQGSEA in the germline V gene. CDR3 sequence (DNA): TGCAGCGTTGACGGGGGAGGGAGAAGCACAGATACGCAGTATTTT. Translated: CSVDGGGRSTDTQYF.

The chain links TRBV28 to TRBJ2-5, with D perhaps matching TRBD1 (5 bases). Germline CDR1 and CDR2: MDHEN and SYDVKM. CDR3 length equals 13 residues. Trimming left V 9 bases short and J 7 bases short, with 18 bases between. The CDR3 sequence is CASAKPTATTQYF. DNA of the CDR3: TGTGCCAGTGCGAAGCCGACAGCCACGACCCAGTACTTC.